These 19 T cell receptor beta chains were sequenced from one sample in a study of shared T cell receptors in the human thymus. The data were produced by immunoSEQ multiplex PCR, yet TCRdb's version contains in-frame clones alone and is incomplete. This sample has more than 550,000 clones, with approximately 89% found just once. The same specimen was also included in a second study, on human thymus T cells.

Sequenced sample: thymocytes. These receptors all come from a boy under two years old with a congenital heart defect.

The chain joins TRBV12-5 to TRBJ2-3; D perhaps matches TRBD2 (6 bases). Trimming removed 0 bases from V and 2 bases from J, with 27 bases in between. From germline, CDR1 is LGHNT and CDR2 FRNRAP. CDR3 size: 21 residues. CDR3 DNA sequence: TGTGCTAGTGGTTTGGTACTTTCCCCAGGGTTACTAGCTCCCGTCACAGATACGCAGTATTTT. It encodes CASGLVLSPGLLAPVTDTQYF.

The sample holds one count of this clone. The chain has TRBV4-3 and TRBJ2-7; 10 bases are shared with TRBD1. Germline V gene data show CDR1 as LGHNA and CDR2 as YSLEER. CDR3 length: 19 amino acids. The ends lost 0 bases at V and 4 bases at J; junction bases unmatched: 15. The CDR3 loop reads CASSQDASRETGGKYEQYF. In DNA, the CDR3 is TGCGCCAGCAGCCAAGATGCGTCTCGGGAGACAGGGGGCAAGTACGAGCAGTACTTC.

This chain connects TRBV29-1 to TRBJ2-1; the D is unclear. Germline CDR1 and CDR2: SQVTM and ANQGSEA. CDR3 length: 12 residues. Trimming left V 4 bases short and J 7 bases short, with 11 bases between. The CDR3: CSVVRPGNEQFF. In DNA form, the CDR3 reads TGCAGCGTTGTTAGACCCGGGAATGAGCAGTTCTTC.

The genes are TRBV5-8 and TRBJ2-7; no reliable D call. This CDR3 contains 14 residues. From germline, CDR1 is SGHTS and CDR2 YDEGEE. V gave up 1 base and J gave up 4 bases, with 12 bases separating them. The CDR3 loop is CASSLPSIHYEQYF. DNA for the CDR3: TGTGCCAGCAGCTTGCCCTCGATACATTACGAGCAGTACTTC.

V is TRBV27 and J is TRBJ2-7; 8 positions match TRBD1. From germline, CDR1 is MNHEY and CDR2 SMNVEV (reference sequence). J gave up 2 bases and V 2 bases, and 8 bases lay outside the gene matches. This CDR3 spans 16 amino acids. This chain's CDR3 is CASSLIPGQDPYEQYF. In DNA, the CDR3 is TGTGCCAGCAGTTTAATTCCGGGACAGGATCCCTACGAGCAGTACTTC.

The sample holds one count of this clone. The rearrangement links TRBV4-1 to TRBJ2-7, with 9 bases fitting TRBD2. This CDR3 is built from 16 residues. Germline-derived CDR1 and CDR2 are MGHRA and YSYEKL. J gave up 6 bases and V 3 bases, and 12 bases lay outside the gene matches. The CDR3 nucleotides read TGCGCCAGCAGCCAGACCTACGCGGGGGGGCCTAGCGAGCAGTACTTC. Protein product: CASSQTYAGGPSEQYF.

The genes are TRBV28 and TRBJ1-5; 9 nucleotides align to TRBD1. CDR1 and CDR2 (germline): MDHEN, SYDVKM. Losses at the gene ends were 10 bases for V and 1 base for J; bases not matched to a gene: 5. The CDR3 totals 14 residues. The CDR3 here is CATNRGRSNQPQHF. The CDR3 nucleotides read TGTGCCACTAACAGGGGGCGAAGCAATCAGCCCCAGCATTTT. Full variable domain (remainder filled in from reference TRBV28 and TRBJ1-5): DVKVTQSSRYLVKRTGEKVFLECVQDMDHENMFWYRQDPGLGLRLIYFSYDVKMKEKGDIPEGYSVSREKKERFSLILESASTNQTSMYLCATNRGRSNQPQHFGDGTRLSIL.

The chain carries TRBV4-1 and TRBJ1-5; a possible D gene is TRBD1 (5 bases). The germline CDR1 and CDR2 sequences are MGHRA and YSYEKL. V was shortened by 0 bases and J by 1 base, with 13 bases between the two germline ends. The CDR3 extends over 17 amino acids. The CDR3 DNA follows: TGCGCCAGCAGCCAAGAACCGCGGGGGGGGAGCAATCAGCCCCAGCATTTT. This translates into CASSQEPRGGSNQPQHF.

This clone was counted only a few times. The chain couples TRBV28 to TRBJ2-7; D remains unclear. CDR3 length: 12 residues. V dropped 3 bases and J dropped 3 bases, with 6 bases sitting between them. Germline lookup yields CDR1 MDHEN and CDR2 SYDVKM. CDR3 bases: TGTGCCAGCAGTTTGAAGAGCTACGAGCAGTACTTC. Protein sequence: CASSLKSYEQYF.

The CDR3 region is CASSRRENYGYTF. As DNA, the CDR3 is TGTGCCAGCTCACGAAGAGAAAACTATGGCTACACCTTC. The V gene is TRBV18, the J gene TRBJ1-2; D gene uncertain. V gave up 4 bases and J gave up 2 bases, with 8 bases separating them. Germline loops: CDR1 KGHSH, CDR2 LQKENI. The CDR3 consists of 13 residues.

The chain uses TRBV6-6 and TRBJ1-1; maybe TRBD1 (6 bases). This CDR3 spans 12 amino acids. Germline lookup yields CDR1 MNHNY and CDR2 SVGAGI (reference sequence). V was shortened by 6 bases and J by 6 bases, with 11 bases between the two germline ends. The CDR3: CASRQQGPEAFF. The CDR3 DNA follows: TGTGCCAGCAGACAACAGGGCCCTGAAGCTTTCTTT.

The chain has TRBV7-9 and TRBJ2-3; a possible D gene is TRBD1 (6 bases). This CDR3 region has 15 residues. The V end lost 1 base, the J end lost 2 bases, and 10 bases lay between the germline ends. Germline CDR1 SEHNR, CDR2 FQNEAQ (reference sequence). The chain's CDR3 is CASSLVGHLTDTQYF. DNA of the CDR3: TGTGCCAGCAGCTTAGTGGGACACCTCACAGATACGCAGTATTTT.

The CDR3 is CASSPGAQPQHF. The CDR3 nucleotides are TGTGCCAGCTCACCGGGGGCACAGCCCCAGCATTTT. The V gene is TRBV18, the J gene TRBJ1-5; TRBD1 is a possible D gene (6 bases). The length of the CDR3 is 12 residues. V was clipped by 3 bases and J by 7 bases, with 7 bases between them. Germline assignment: CDR1 KGHSH and CDR2 LQKENI.

The table lists this clone with a count of one. This chain links TRBV19 with TRBJ2-1; 9 nucleotides match TRBD2. This CDR3 spans 15 amino acids. J gave up 5 bases and V 3 bases, and 5 bases lay outside the gene matches. The V gene's germline CDR1 is LNHDA and CDR2 SQIVND (reference sequence). CDR3 sequence reads: CASSMASGADNEQFF. The CDR3 DNA sequence: TGTGCCAGTAGTATGGCTAGCGGGGCTGACAATGAGCAGTTCTTC.

The chain's CDR3 is CSVDRASGRGNEQFF. CDR3 in DNA: TGCAGCGTTGATAGGGCTAGCGGGAGAGGAAATGAGCAGTTCTTC. The rearrangement uses TRBV29-1 and TRBJ2-1, with TRBD2 matching over 10 bases. CDR1 and CDR2 (germline): SQVTM, ANQGSEA. V shed 3 bases, J shed 7 bases, and the junction held 9 bases outside the gene matches. The CDR3 contains 15 residues.

The genes are TRBV6-5 and TRBJ1-2; D uncertain. Germline loops: CDR1 MNHEY, CDR2 SVGAGI. The CDR3 is made up of 13 amino acids. V shed 3 bases and J shed 9 bases, with 14 bases lying between them. CDR3 region: CASSYWDGESYTF. DNA for the CDR3: TGTGCCAGCAGTTATTGGGATGGGGAGAGCTACACCTTC.

The chain couples TRBV4-1 to TRBJ2-5, with 12 bases matching TRBD2. The J call may be incorrect, as the DNA end agrees better with TRBJ2-7. CDR1 is MGHRA, CDR2 YSYEKL, per germline. This CDR3 contains 16 residues. CDR3 sequence reads: CASSQGTSGKQYEQYF. In DNA, the CDR3 is TGCGCCAGCAGCCAAGGGACTAGCGGGAAACAATACGAGCAGTACTTC.

The chain carries TRBV28 and TRBJ2-1, with TRBD1 matching 9 bases. The V gene's germline CDR1 is MDHEN and CDR2 SYDVKM. Losses at the gene ends were 4 bases for V and 4 bases for J; bases not matched to a gene: 8. There are 16 residues in the CDR3. DNA of the CDR3: TGTGCCAGCAGTTGTACTGGGACAGGGTCATACAATGAGCAGTTCTTC. Amino acid sequence: CASSCTGTGSYNEQFF.

The J gene is TRBJ1-1, the V gene TRBV5-1; 7 bases are shared with TRBD1. CDR3 length: 16 residues. Germline values: CDR1 SGHRS, CDR2 YFSETQ. With 2 bases clipped from V and 5 bases from J, the junction kept 12 bases outside the gene matches. CDR3 amino acids: CASSFSPRDRWTEAFF. In nucleotides, the CDR3 is TGCGCCAGCAGCTTCTCTCCCAGGGACAGATGGACTGAAGCTTTCTTT.